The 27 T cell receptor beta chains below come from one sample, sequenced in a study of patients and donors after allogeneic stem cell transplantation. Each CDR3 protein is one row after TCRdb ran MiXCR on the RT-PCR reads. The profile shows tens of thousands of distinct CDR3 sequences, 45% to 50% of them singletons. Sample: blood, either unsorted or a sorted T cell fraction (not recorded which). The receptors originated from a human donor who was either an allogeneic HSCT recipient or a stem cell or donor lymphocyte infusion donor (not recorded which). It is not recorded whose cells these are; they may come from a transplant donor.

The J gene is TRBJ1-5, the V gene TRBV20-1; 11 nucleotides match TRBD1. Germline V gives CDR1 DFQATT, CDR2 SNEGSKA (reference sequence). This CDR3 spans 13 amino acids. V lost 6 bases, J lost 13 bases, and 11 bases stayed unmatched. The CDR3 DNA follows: TGCAGTGCCAAAGGACAGGGGGCGATCCCTCAGCATTTT. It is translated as CSAKGQGAIPQHF.

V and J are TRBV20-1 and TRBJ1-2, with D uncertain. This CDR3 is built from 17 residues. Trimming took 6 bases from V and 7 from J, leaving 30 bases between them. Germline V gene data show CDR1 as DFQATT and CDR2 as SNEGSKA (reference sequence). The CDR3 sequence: CSARIGWIPQYFSGYTF. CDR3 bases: TGCAGTGCCAGGATCGGGTGGATTCCCCAATACTTTAGTGGCTACACCTTC.

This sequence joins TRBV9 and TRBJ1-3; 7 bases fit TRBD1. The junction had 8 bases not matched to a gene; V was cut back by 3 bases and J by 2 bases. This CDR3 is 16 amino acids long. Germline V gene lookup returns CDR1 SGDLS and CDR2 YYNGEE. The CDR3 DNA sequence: TGTGCCAGCAGCGGTCTCCCGACAGGGACTGGAAACACCATATATTTT. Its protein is CASSGLPTGTGNTIYF.

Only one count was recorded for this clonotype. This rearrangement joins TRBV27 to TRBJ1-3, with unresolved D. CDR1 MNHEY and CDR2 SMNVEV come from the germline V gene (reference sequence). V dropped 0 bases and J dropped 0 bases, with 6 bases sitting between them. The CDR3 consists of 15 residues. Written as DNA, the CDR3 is TGTGCCAGCAGTTTATCGCCGAACTCTGGAAACACCATATATTTT. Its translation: CASSLSPNSGNTIYF.

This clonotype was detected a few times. This CDR3 is CASSVTGGKGEAFF. DNA for the CDR3: TGTGCCAGCAGCGTTACAGGGGGGAAGGGTGAAGCTTTCTTT. This chain joins TRBV9 and TRBJ1-1; TRBD1 matches 8 bases. The germline CDR1 and CDR2 sequences are SGDLS and YYNGEE. The trim removed 2 bases at V and 7 bases at J, leaving 7 bases unmatched. This CDR3 region has 14 residues.

CDR3 in DNA: TGCGCCAGCAGCCAAGATCTAGCGGGAGGAAATAATGAGCAGTTCTTC. Protein: CASSQDLAGGNNEQFF. The V gene is TRBV4-3, the J gene TRBJ2-1, with 11 bases aligning to TRBD2. The V gene's germline CDR1 is LGHNA and CDR2 YSLEER. The CDR3 extends over 16 amino acids. V shed 0 bases and J 7 bases; nucleotides not matched to a gene: 5.

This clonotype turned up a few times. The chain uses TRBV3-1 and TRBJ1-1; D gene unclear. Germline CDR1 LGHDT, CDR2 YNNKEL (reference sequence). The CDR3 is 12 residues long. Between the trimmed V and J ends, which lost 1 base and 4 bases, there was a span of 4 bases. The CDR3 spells CASSQVSTEAFF. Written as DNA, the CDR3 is TGTGCCAGCAGCCAAGTATCCACTGAAGCTTTCTTT.

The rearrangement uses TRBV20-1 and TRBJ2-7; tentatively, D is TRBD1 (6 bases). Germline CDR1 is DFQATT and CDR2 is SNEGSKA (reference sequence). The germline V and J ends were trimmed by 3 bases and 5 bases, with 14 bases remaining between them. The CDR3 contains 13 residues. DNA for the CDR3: TGCAGTGCTAGGTCACCGGACAGTCACGAGCAGTACTTC. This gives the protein CSARSPDSHEQYF.

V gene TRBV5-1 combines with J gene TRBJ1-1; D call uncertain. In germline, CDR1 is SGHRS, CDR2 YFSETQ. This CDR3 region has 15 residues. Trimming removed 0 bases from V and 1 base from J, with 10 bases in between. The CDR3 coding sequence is TGCGCCAGCAGCTTGGCGGGCAGGTCGAACACTGAAGCTTTCTTT. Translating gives CASSLAGRSNTEAFF.

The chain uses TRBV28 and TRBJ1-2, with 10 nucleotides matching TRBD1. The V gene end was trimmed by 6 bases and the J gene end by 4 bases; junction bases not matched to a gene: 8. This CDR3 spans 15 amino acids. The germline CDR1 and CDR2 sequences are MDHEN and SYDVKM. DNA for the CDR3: TGTGCCAGCAGCCGACCGAGACAGGGGGCCTATGGCTACACCTTC. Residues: CASSRPRQGAYGYTF.

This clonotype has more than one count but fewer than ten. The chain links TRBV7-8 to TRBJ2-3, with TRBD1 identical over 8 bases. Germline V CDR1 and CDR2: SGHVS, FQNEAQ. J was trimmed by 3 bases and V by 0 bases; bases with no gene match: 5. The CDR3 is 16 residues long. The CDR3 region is CASSLATGVITDTQYF. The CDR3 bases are TGTGCCAGCAGCTTAGCGACAGGGGTGATAACAGATACGCAGTATTTT.

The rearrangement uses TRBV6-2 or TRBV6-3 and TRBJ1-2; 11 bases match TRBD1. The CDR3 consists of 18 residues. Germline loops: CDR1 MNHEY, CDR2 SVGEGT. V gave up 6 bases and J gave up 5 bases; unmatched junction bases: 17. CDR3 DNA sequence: TGTGCCAGCAGCCCGCCCGCGGACAGGGGGCGAGGGGATTATGGCTACACCTTC. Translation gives CASSPPADRGRGDYGYTF.

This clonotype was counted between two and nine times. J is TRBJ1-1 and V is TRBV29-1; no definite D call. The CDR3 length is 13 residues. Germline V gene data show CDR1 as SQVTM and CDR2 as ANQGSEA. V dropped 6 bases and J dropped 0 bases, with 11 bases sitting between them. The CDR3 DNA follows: TGCAGCGTAGCGTGGGTGTTGAACACTGAAGCTTTCTTT. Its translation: CSVAWVLNTEAFF. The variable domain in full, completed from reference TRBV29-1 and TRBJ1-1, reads SAVISQKPSRDICQRGTSLTIQCQVDSQVTMMFWYRQQPGQSLTLIATANQGSEATYESGFVIDKFPISRPNLTFSTLTVSNMSPEDSSIYLCSVAWVLNTEAFFGQGTRLTVV.

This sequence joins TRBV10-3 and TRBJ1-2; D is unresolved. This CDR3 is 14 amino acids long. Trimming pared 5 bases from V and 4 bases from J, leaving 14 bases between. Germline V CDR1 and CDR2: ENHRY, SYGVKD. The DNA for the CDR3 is TGTGCCATCAGTCTCCGGCAGGTCGGCTATGGCTACACCTTC. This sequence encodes CAISLRQVGYGYTF.

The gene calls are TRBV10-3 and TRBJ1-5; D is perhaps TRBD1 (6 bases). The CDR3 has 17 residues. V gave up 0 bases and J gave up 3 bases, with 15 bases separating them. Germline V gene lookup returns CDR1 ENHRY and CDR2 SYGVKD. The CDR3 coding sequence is TGTGCCATCAGTGAGTCGGGGGGCAGGAGATTCAATCAGCCCCAGCATTTT. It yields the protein CAISESGGRRFNQPQHF.

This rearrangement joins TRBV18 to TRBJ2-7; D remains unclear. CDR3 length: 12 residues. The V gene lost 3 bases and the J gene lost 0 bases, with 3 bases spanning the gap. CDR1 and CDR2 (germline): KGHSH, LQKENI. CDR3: CASSPDSYEQYF. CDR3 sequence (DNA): TGTGCCAGCTCACCGGACTCCTACGAGCAGTACTTC. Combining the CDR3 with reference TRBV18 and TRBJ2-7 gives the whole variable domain NAGVMQNPRHLVRRRGQEARLRCSPMKGHSHVYWYRQLPEEGLKFMVYLQKENIIDESGMPKERFSAEFPKEGPSILRIQQVVRGDSAAYFCASSPDSYEQYFGPGTRLTVT.

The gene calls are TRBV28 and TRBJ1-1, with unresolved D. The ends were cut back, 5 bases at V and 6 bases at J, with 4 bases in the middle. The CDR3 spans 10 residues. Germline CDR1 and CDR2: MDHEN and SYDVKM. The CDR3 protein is CASSRSEAFF. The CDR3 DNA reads TGTGCCAGCAGTCGCTCTGAAGCTTTCTTT.

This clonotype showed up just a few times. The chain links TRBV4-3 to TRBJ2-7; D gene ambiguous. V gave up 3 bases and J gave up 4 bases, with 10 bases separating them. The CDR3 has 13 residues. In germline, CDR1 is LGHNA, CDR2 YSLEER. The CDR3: CASSQDTSYEQYF. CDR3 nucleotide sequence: TGCGCCAGCAGCCAGGATACATCATACGAGCAGTACTTC.

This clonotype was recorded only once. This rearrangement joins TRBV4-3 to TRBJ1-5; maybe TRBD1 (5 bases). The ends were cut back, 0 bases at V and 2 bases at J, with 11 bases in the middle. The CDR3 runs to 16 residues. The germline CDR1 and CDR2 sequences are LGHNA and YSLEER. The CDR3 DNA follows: TGCGCCAGCAGCCAAGATCCCGCCAGGGGCAATCAGCCCCAGCATTTT. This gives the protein CASSQDPARGNQPQHF.

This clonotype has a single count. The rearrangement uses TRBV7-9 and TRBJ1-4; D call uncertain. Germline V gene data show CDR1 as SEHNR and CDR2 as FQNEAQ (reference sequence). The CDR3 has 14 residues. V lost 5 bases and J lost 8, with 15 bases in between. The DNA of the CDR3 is TGTGCCAGCAGCCCACGTTTGTTTCGGGAAAAACTGTTTTTT. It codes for CASSPRLFREKLFF. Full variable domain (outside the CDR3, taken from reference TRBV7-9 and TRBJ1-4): DTGVSQNPRHKITKRGQNVTFRCDPISEHNRLYWYRQTLGQGPEFLTYFQNEAQLEKSRLLSDRFSAERPKGSFSTLEIQRTEQGDSAMYLCASSPRLFREKLFFGSGTQLSVL.

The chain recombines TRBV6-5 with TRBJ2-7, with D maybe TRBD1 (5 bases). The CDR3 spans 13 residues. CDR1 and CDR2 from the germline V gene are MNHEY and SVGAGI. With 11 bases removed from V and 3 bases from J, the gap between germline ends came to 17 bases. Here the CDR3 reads CAGNRQTGYEQYF. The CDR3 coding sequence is TGTGCCGGGAACCGACAGACCGGCTACGAGCAGTACTTC.

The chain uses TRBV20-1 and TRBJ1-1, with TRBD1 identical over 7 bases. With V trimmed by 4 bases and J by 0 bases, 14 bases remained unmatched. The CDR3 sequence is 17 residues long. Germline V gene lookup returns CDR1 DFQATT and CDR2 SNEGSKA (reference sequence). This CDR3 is CSATPPRGRGVNTEAFF. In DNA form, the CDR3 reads TGCAGTGCTACGCCCCCCCGGGGCAGGGGGGTGAACACTGAAGCTTTCTTT.

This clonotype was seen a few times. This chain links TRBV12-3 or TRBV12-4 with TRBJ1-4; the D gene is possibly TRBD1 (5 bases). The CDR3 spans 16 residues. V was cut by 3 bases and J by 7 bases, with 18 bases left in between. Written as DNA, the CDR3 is TGTGCCAGCAGTTTCCGAATTAGCCAGGGCGGTGAAAAACTGTTTTTT. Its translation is CASSFRISQGGEKLFF.

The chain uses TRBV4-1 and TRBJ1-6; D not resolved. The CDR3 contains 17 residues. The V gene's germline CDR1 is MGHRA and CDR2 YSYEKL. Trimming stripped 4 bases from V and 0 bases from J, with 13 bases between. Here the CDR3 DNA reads TGCGCCAGCAGCCGATCTTTTGAGGGCTCCTATAATTCACCCCTCCACTTT. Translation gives CASSRSFEGSYNSPLHF.

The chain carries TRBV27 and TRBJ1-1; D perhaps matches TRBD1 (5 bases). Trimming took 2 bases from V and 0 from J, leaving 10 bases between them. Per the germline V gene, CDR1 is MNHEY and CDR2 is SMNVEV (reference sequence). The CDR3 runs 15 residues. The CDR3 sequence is CASSLRGRLNTEAFF. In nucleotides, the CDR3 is TGTGCCAGCAGTTTACGGGGACGTTTGAACACTGAAGCTTTCTTT.

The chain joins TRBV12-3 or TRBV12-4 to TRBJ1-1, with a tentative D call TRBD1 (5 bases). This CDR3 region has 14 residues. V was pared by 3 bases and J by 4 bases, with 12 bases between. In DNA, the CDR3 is TGTGCCAGCAGTTTTGGGCCCAGGGTCACTGAAGCTTTCTTT. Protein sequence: CASSFGPRVTEAFF.

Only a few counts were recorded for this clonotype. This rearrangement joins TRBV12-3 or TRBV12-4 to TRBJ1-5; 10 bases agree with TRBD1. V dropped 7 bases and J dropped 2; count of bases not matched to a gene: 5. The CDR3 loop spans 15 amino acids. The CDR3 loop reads CASIEGTGGNQPQHF. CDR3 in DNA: TGTGCCAGCATAGAAGGGACAGGGGGCAATCAGCCCCAGCATTTT.